These T cell receptor beta chains were read from a single sample in a study of blood T cell repertoires in COVID-19. Method: immunoSEQ multiplex PCR; TCRdb's copy keeps in-frame clones and lacks some. The table has 88,000 or so clones, about 85% seen once. The sequencing input was peripheral blood. The origin of the receptors is a man in his 60s with acute or convalescent COVID-19. Both conserved end residues are part of each CDR3. The D gene is left open where the match is weak. Clone size, where shown, is once, few, many, or a class for clones that have expanded.

abundance	v_gene	j_gene	d_gene	CDR3nt	CDR3aa
few	TRBV4-1	TRBJ2-7	TRBD1	TGCGCCAGCAGCCAACGACAGGGGTACGAGCAGTACTTC	CASSQRQGYEQYF
.	TRBV5-6	TRBJ1-1	.	TGTGCCAGCAGCTTGGGGCAGATGAACACTGAAGCTTTCTTT	CASSLGQMNTEAFF
.	TRBV27	TRBJ2-1	TRBD1	TGTGCCAGCAAACCGGGACAGGGGGCGCACAATGAGCAGTTCTTC	CASKPGQGAHNEQFF
.	TRBV30	TRBJ1-2	.	TGTGCCTGGGCCCACCCGGGGGGGCTACTATATGGCTACACCTTC	CAWAHPGGLLYGYTF
.	TRBV3-1/TRBV3-2	TRBJ1-1	.	TGTGCCAGCAGACTCTCTCTGCGGGCGAACACTGAAGCTTTCTTT	CASRLSLRANTEAFF
.	TRBV6-2/TRBV6-3	TRBJ1-1	.	TGTGCCAGCAGTTACCGGGGGGCGCGCACTGAAGCTTTCTTT	CASSYRGARTEAFF
.	TRBV6-5	TRBJ2-4	TRBD2	TGTGCCAGCAGGCTCAGAAGCGGGGCTGGAAACATTCAGTACTTC	CASRLRSGAGNIQYF
.	TRBV2	TRBJ2-3	TRBD2	TGTGCCAGCAGTCTTGGACTAGCGGGGACTGTGGATACGCAGTATTTT	CASSLGLAGTVDTQYF
.	TRBV18	TRBJ2-7	.	TGTGCCAGCTCACTGGGGACATCCTGGAGGGAGCAGTACTTC	CASSLGTSWREQYF
.	TRBV28	TRBJ2-7	TRBD2	TGTGCCAGCAGTTTAAAGTCTCTAGCGGGAGTTTCTCTCGAGCAGTACTTC	CASSLKSLAGVSLEQYF
.	TRBV6-4	TRBJ2-1	TRBD2	TGTGCCAGCAGTGAGACTAGCGGGAGTTCCTACAATGAGCAGTTCTTC	CASSETSGSSYNEQFF
.	TRBV11-2	TRBJ2-3	TRBD2	TGTGCCAGCACCATAGGTAGCGGGGGGGGGACAGATACGCAGTATTTT	CASTIGSGGGTDTQYF
.	TRBV7-9	TRBJ1-2	.	TGTGCCAGCAGCCAACTTGCGATTAACTATGGCTACACCTTC	CASSQLAINYGYTF
.	TRBV6-6	TRBJ2-1	TRBD2	TGTGCCAGCAGCGGCGGGAGCTCCTACAATGAGCAGTTCTTC	CASSGGSSYNEQFF
.	TRBV5-1	TRBJ1-2	TRBD1	TGCGCCAGCAGCTTGGATCCGGGCAGGGGGACCTATGGCTACACCTTC	CASSLDPGRGTYGYTF
.	TRBV28	TRBJ2-7	TRBD1	TGTGCCAGCAGTTTAGACAGGGCTCCCTACGAGCAGTACTTC	CASSLDRAPYEQYF
.	TRBV3-1/TRBV3-2	TRBJ1-5	TRBD1	TGTGCCAGCAGCCCTGGACAGGGGGCTAATCAGCCCCAGCATTTT	CASSPGQGANQPQHF